The present T cell receptor beta chain was sequenced within a study of blood T cell repertoires in COVID-19. Authors' methods: Nucleated cell number was recorded as an estimate derived from reference gene primer amplification. The assay was immunoSEQ multiplex PCR, and TCRdb's table has in-frame clones only and misses some. That table furnishes V, J and clone size, whereas the DNA furnished D and trimming. The table has approximately 120,000 clones, 85% to 90% seen once. The sample comprised peripheral blood. The clonotype originates from a woman of 80 years or more with COVID-19, enrolled during active disease.

CDR3 sequence reads: CASSQGRGFEAFF. The CDR3 DNA follows: TGCGCCAGCAGCCAAGGCAGGGGCTTTGAAGCTTTCTTT. This chain uses TRBV4-3 with TRBJ1-1; tentatively, D is TRBD1 (6 bases). The CDR3 loop spans 13 amino acids. V was cut by 1 base and J by 7 bases, with 10 bases left in between. The germline V gene has CDR1 LGHNA and CDR2 YSLEER.